This T cell receptor beta chain was obtained from a study of long-term antiretroviral therapy in people with HIV. Version v3.0 of the immunoSEQ assay was performed at survey level. Assay: immunoSEQ multiplex PCR; the TCRdb copy retains only in-frame clones and omits some. The data show about 22,000 clones, 79% seen once. This CDR3 has 15 residues. V lost 3 bases and J lost 0, with 9 bases in between. Looked up from germline, CDR1 is MNHNS and CDR2 is SASEGT. The study's findings and limits: Blood draws took place between the mid-2000s and the late 2010s and possibly involved older ART regimens. Diversity rose after ART but stayed below transplant donor controls.

Remarks on this clone: Its antigen is not identified.

The receptor's source is a woman in her forties with HIV. The source was unsorted PBMCs, collected 1.2 years after starting antiretroviral therapy. The chain combines TRBV6-1 with TRBJ2-1, with D perhaps TRBD2 (6 bases). CDR3 sequence: CASSERGSSYNEQFF. The CDR3 DNA reads TGTGCCAGCAGTGAGCGGGGCAGCTCCTACAATGAGCAGTTCTTC.